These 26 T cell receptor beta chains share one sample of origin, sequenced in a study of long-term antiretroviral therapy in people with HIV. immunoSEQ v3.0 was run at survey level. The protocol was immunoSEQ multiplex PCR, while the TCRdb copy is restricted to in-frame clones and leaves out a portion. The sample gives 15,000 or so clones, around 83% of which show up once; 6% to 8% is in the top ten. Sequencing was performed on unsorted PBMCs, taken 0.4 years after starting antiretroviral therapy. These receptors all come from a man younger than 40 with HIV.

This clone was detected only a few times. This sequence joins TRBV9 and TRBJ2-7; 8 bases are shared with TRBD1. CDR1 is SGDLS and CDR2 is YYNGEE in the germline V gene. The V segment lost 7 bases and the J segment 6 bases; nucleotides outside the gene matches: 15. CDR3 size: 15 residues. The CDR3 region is CASGEHSGGAAEQYF. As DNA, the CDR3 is TGTGCCAGCGGAGAACATTCAGGGGGCGCGGCCGAGCAGTACTTC.

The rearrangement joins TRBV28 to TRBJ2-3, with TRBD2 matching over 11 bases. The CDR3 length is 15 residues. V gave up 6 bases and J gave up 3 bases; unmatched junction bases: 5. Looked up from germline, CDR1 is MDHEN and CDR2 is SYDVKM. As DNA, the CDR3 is TGTGCCAGCAGATTAGCGGGAGGGGTGACAGATACGCAGTATTTT. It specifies CASRLAGGVTDTQYF.

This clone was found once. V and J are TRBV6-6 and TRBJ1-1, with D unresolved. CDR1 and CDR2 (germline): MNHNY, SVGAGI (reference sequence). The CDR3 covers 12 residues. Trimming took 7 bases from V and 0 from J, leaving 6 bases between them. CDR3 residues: CASTTVNTEAFF. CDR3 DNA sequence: TGTGCCAGCACCACGGTGAACACTGAAGCTTTCTTT.

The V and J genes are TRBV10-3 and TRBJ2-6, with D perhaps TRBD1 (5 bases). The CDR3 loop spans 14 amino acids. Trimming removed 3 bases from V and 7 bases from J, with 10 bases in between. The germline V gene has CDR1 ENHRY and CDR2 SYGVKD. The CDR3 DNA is TGTGCCATCAGTGATCAGGGAAGAGCCAACGTCCTGACTTTC. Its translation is CAISDQGRANVLTF.

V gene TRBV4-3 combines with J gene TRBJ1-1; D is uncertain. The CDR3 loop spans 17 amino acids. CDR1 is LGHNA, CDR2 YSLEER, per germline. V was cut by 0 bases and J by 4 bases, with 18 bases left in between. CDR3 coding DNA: TGCGCCAGCAGCCAAGACCGCTTGAGGACGGCCGGCACTGAAGCTTTCTTT. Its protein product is CASSQDRLRTAGTEAFF.

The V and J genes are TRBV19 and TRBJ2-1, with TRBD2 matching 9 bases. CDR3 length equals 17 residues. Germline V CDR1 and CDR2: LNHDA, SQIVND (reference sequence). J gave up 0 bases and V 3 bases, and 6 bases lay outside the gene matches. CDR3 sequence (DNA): TGTGCCAGTAGTATTATTCCTAGCGGGGCCTCCTACAATGAGCAGTTCTTC. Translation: CASSIIPSGASYNEQFF.

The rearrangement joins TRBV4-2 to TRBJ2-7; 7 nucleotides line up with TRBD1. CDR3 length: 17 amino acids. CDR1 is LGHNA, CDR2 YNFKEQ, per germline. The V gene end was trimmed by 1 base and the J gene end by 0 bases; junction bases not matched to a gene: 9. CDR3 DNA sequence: TGTGCCAGCAGCCAAGCCTCCGTGACAGGGCCCTCCTACGAGCAGTACTTC. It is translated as CASSQASVTGPSYEQYF.

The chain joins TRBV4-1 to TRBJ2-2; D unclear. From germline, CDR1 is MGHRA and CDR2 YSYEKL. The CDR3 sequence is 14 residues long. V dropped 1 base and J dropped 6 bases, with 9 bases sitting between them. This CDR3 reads CASSQGSWSGELFF. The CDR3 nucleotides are TGCGCCAGCAGCCAAGGGTCATGGTCCGGGGAGCTGTTTTTT.

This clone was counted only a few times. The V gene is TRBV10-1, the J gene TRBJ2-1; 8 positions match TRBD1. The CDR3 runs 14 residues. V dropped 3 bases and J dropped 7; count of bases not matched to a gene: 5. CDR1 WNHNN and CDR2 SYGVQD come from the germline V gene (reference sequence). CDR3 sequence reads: CASSDGQGMNEQFF. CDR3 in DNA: TGCGCCAGCAGTGATGGACAGGGTATGAATGAGCAGTTCTTC.

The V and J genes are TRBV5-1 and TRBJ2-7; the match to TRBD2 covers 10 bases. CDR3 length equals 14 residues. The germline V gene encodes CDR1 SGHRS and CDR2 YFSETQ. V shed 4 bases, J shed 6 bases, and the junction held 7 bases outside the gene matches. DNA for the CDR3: TGCGCCAGCAGCACCAGCGGGAGGGCCGTCGAGCAGTACTTC. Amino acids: CASSTSGRAVEQYF.

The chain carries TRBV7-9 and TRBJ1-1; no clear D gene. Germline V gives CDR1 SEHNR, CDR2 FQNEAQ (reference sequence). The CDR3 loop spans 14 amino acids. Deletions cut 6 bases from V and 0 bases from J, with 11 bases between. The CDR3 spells CASSLKVVNTEAFF. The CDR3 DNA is TGTGCCAGCAGTCTAAAGGTGGTGAACACTGAAGCTTTCTTT.

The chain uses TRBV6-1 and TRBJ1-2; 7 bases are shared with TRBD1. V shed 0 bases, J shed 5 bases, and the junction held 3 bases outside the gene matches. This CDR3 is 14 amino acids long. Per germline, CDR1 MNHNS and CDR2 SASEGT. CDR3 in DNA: TGTGCCAGCAGTGAAGCGATACAGGGGTATGGCTACACCTTC. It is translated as CASSEAIQGYGYTF.

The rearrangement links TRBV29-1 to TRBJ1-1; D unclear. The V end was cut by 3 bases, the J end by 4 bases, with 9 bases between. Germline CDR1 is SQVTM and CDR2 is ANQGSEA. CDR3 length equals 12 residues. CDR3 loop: CSVESSGTEAFF. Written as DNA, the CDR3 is TGCAGCGTTGAGAGTAGTGGCACTGAAGCTTTCTTT.

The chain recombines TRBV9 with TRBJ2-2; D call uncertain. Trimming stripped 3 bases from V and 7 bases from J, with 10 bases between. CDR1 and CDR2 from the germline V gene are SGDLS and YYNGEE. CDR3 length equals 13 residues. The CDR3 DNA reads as TGTGCCAGCAGCGCTCCGACCCACGGGGAGCTGTTTTTT. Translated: CASSAPTHGELFF. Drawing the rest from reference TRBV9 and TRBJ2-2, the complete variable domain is DSGVTQTPKHLITATGQRVTLRCSPRSGDLSVYWYQQSLDQGLQFLIQYYNGEERAKGNILERFSAQQFPDLHSELNLSSLELGDSALYFCASSAPTHGELFFGEGSRLTVL.

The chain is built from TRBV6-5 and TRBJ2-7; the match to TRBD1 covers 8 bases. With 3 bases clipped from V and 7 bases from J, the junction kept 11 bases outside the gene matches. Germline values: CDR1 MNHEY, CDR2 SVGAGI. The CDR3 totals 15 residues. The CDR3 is CASSYHGQGGREQYF. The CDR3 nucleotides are TGTGCCAGCAGTTATCATGGACAGGGTGGCCGGGAGCAGTACTTC.

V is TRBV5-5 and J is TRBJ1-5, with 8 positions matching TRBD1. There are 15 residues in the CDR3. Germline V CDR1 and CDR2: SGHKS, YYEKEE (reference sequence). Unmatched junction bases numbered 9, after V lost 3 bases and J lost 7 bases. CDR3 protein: CASSWGTGQGQPQHF. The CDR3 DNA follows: TGTGCCAGCAGCTGGGGGACAGGTCAGGGACAGCCCCAGCATTTT.

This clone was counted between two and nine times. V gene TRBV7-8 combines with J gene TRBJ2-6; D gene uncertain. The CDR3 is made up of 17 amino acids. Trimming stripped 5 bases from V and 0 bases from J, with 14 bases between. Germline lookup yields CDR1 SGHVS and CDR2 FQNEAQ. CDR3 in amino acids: CASSQGDWSSGANVLTF. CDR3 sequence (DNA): TGTGCCAGCAGCCAAGGAGATTGGAGCTCTGGGGCCAACGTCCTGACTTTC.

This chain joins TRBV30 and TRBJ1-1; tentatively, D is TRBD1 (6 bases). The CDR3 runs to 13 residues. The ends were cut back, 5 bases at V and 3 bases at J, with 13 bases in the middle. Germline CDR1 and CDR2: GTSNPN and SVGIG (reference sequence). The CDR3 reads CAWDSNRDTEAFF. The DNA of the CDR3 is TGTGCCTGGGACTCCAACAGGGACACTGAAGCTTTCTTT. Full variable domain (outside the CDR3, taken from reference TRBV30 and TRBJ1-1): SQTIHQWPATLVQPVGSPLSLECTVEGTSNPNLYWYRQAAGRGLQLLFYSVGIGQISSEVPQNLSASRPQDRQFILSSKKLLLSDSGFYLCAWDSNRDTEAFFGQGTRLTVV.

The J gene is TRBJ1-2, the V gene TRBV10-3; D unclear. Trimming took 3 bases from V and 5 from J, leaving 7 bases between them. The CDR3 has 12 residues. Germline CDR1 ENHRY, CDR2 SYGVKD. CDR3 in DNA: TGTGCCATCAGTGAAGTAGGGTATGGCTACACCTTC. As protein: CAISEVGYGYTF.

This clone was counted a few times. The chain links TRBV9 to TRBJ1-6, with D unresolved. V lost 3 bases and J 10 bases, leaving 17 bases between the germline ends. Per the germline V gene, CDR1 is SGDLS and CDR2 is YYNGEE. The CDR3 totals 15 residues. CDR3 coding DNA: TGTGCCAGCAGCGCCGGAACGAGTAGGAGCTCACCCCTCCACTTT. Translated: CASSAGTSRSSPLHF.

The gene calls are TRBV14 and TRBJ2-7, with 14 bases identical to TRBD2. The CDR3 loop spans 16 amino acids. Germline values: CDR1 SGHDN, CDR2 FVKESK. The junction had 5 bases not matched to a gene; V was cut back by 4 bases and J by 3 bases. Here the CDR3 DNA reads TGTGCCAGCAGCCCACGGGGGACTAGCGGGAGCTACGAGCAGTACTTC. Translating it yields CASSPRGTSGSYEQYF.

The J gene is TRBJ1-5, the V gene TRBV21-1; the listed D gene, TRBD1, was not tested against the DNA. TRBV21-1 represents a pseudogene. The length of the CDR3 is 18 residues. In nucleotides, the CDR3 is TGTGCCAGCAGCAAAGTGAAGGACAGGGGGCAGGTCAATCAGCCCCAGCATTTT. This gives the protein CASSKVKDRGQVNQPQHF.

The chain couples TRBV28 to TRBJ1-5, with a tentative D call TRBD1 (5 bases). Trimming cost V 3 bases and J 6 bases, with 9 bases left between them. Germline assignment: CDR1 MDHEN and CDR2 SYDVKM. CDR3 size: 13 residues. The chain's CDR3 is CASSFRGVQPQHF. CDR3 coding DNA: TGTGCCAGCAGTTTCCGGGGGGTTCAGCCCCAGCATTTT.

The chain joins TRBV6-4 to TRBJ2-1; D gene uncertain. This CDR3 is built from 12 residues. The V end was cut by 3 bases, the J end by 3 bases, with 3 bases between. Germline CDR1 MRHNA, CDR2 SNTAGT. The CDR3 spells CASSEDYNEQFF. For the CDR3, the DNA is TGTGCCAGCAGTGAGGACTACAATGAGCAGTTCTTC.

Here the CDR3 reads CASSLRDRGIYEQYF. Written as DNA, the CDR3 is TGCGCCAGCAGCTTGAGGGACAGGGGGATTTACGAGCAGTACTTC. V and J are TRBV5-1 and TRBJ2-7, with TRBD1 matching over 11 bases. This CDR3 has 15 residues. The trim removed 1 base at V and 4 bases at J, leaving 4 bases unmatched. The germline gives CDR1 SGHRS, CDR2 YFSETQ.

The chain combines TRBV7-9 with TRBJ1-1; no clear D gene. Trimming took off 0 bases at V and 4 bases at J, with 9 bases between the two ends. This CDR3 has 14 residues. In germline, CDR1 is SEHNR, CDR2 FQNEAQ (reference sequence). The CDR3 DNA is TGTGCCAGCAGCTTAGCGCGTTCAGTCACTGAAGCTTTCTTT. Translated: CASSLARSVTEAFF.